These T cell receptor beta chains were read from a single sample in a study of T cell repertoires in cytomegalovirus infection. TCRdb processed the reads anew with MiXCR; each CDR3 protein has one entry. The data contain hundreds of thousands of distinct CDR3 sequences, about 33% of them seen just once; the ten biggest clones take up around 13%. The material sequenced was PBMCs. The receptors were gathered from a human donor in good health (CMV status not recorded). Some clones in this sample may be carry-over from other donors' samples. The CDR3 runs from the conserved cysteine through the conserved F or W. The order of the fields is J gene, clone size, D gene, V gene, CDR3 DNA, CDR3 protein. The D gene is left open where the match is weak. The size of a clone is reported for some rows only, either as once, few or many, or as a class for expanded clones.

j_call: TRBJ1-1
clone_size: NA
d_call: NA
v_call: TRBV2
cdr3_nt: TGTGCCAGCAGTGAACGCTTAGGGTACGCCACTGAAGCTTTCTTT
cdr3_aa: CASSERLGYATEAFF

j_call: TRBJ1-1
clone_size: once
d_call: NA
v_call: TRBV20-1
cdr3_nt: TGCAGTGCTAGAGATCGGCCCTCCTTGGGCACTGAAGCTTTCTTT
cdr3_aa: CSARDRPSLGTEAFF

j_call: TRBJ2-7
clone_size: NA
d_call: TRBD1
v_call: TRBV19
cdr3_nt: TGTGCCAGTACTACCGGGACAGGAGATTACGAGCAGTACTTC
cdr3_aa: CASTTGTGDYEQYF

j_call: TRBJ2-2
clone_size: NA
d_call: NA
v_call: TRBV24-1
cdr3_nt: TGTGCCACCGGCGGGGCGGGGACCGGGGAGCTGTTTTTT
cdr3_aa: CATGGAGTGELFF

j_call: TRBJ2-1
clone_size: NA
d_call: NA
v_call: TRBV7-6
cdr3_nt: TGTGCCAGCAGCTTAGCTCTGTATCGGGACGAGGACAATGAGCAGTTCTTC
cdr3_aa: CASSLALYRDEDNEQFF

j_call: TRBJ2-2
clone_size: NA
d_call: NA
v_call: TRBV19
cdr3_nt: TGTGCCAGTAGATTGGACAGATCGAACACCGGGGAGCTGTTTTTT
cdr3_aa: CASRLDRSNTGELFF

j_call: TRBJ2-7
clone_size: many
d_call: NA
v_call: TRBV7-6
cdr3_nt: TGTGCCAGCAGCCTAGGGGCAGGCCGTCACTACGAGCAGTACTTC
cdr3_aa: CASSLGAGRHYEQYF

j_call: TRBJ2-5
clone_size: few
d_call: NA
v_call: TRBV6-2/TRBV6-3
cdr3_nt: TGTGCCAGCAGTTACCACATACGCGACCAAGAGACCCAGTACTTC
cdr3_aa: CASSYHIRDQETQYF

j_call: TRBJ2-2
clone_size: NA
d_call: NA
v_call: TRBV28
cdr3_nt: TGTGCCAGCAGTTTTTGGTCCGGACGGAACACCGGGGAGCTGTTTTTT
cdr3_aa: CASSFWSGRNTGELFF

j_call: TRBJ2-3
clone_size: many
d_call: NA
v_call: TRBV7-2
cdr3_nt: TGTGCCAGCGCTCGGAGAGCGGGTGGCACAGATACGCAGTATTTT
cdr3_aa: CASARRAGGTDTQYF

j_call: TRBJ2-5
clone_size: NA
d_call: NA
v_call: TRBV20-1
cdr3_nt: TGCAGTGCTAGAGTGGCCCTTGAGGAGACCCAGTACTTC
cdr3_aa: CSARVALEETQYF

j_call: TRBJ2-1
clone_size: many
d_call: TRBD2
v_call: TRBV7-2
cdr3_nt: TGTGCCAGCAGCCCTGCGGCGGGGGGGTACAATGAGCAGTTCTTC
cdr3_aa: CASSPAAGGYNEQFF

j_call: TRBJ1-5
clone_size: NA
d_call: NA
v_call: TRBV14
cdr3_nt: TGTGCCAGCAGCCAGGGGGCAAATCAGCCCCAGCATTTT
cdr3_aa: CASSQGANQPQHF

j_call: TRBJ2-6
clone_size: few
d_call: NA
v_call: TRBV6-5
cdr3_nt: TGTGCCAGCAGTTACCATCGAAAAACCGCATCTGGGGCCAACGTCCTGACTTTC
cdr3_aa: CASSYHRKTASGANVLTF

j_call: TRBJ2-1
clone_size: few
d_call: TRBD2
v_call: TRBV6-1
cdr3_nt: TGTGCCAGCAGTTCCCCGCTCATGGGGGGGGGAGAGTTCTTC
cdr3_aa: CASSSPLMGGGEFF

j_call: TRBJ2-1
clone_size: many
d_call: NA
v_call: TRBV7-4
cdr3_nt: TGTGCCAGCAGCTTAGGTTCCGGGAACAATGAGCAGTTCTTC
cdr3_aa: CASSLGSGNNEQFF

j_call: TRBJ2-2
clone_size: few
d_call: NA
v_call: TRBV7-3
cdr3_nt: TGTGCCAGCAGAACATCCGGGACTTCGAACACCGGGGAGCTGTTTTTT
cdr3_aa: CASRTSGTSNTGELFF

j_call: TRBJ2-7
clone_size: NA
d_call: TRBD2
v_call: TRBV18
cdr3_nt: TGTGCCAGCTCACCACAGGGACTAGCGGGGACCTACGAGCAGTACTTC
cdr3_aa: CASSPQGLAGTYEQYF

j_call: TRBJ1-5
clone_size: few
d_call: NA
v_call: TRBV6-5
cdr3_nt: TGTGCCAGCAGTTACTCGGTCAATCAGCCCCAGCATTTT
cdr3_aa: CASSYSVNQPQHF

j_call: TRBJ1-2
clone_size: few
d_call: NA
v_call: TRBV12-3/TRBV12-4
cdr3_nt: TGTGCCAGCAGTTTAGTAAGGCATAGCTATGGCTACACCTTC
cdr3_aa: CASSLVRHSYGYTF

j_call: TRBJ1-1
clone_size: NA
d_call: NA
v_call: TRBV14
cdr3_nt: TGTGCCAGCAGCCAAAGAGTGGGGGTTGCTTTCTTT
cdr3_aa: CASSQRVGVAFF

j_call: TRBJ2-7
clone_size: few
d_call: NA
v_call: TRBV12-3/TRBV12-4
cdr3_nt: TGTGCCAGCAGTTTGCGTACCAAGGGGCCCTACGAGCAGTACTTC
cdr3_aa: CASSLRTKGPYEQYF

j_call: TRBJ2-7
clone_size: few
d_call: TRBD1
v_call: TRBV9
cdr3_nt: TGTGCCAGCAGCGTAGGGGACAGATACGAGCAGTACTTC
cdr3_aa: CASSVGDRYEQYF

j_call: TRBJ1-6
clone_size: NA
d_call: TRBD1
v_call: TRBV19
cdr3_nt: TGTGCCAGTATTACCGGGACAGCCAATAATTCACCCCTCCACTTT
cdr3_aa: CASITGTANNSPLHF

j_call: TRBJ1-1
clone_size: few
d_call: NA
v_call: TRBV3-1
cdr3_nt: TGTGCCAGCAGCCAGTCAGTGAACACTGAAGCTTTCTTT
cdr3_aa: CASSQSVNTEAFF